This T cell receptor (beta chain) derives from a study of technical replicates of blood from a handful of donors. Germline V gives CDR1 KGHSH, CDR2 LQKENI. Deletions cut 2 bases from V and 0 bases from J, with 11 bases between. The CDR3 is 16 amino acids. This table comes from immunoSEQ multiplex PCR, and its TCRdb copy is limited to in-frame clones, with some not included. This sample has roughly 60,000 clones, with 86% found just once. The J gene is TRBJ2-1, the V gene TRBV18, with D uncertain. The receptor was derived from a human donor in good health. Some clones in this sample may be carry-over from other donors' samples. The sequenced sample was PBMCs. The CDR3 sequence is CASSPKAVSSYNEQFF. CDR3 nucleotide sequence: TGTGCCAGCTCACCAAAGGCGGTTAGCTCCTACAATGAGCAGTTCTTC.